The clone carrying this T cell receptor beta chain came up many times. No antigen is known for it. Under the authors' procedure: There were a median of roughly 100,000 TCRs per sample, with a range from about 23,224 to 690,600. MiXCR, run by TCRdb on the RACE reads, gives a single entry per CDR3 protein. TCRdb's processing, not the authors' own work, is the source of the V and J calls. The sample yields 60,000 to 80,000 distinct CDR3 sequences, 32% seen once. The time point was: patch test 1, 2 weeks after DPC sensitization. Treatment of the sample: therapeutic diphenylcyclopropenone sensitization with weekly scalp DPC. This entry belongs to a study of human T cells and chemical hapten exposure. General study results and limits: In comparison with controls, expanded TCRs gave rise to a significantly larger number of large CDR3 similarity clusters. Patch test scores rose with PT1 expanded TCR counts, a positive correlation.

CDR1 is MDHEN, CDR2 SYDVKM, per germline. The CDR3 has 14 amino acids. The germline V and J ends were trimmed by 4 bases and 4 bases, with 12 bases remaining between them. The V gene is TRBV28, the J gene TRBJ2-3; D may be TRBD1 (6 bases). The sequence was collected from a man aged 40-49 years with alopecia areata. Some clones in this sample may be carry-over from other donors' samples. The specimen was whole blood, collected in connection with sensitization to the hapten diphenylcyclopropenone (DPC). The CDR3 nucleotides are TGTGCCAGCAGTTGGGGACAAACGGCAGATACGCAGTATTTT. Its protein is CASSWGQTADTQYF.